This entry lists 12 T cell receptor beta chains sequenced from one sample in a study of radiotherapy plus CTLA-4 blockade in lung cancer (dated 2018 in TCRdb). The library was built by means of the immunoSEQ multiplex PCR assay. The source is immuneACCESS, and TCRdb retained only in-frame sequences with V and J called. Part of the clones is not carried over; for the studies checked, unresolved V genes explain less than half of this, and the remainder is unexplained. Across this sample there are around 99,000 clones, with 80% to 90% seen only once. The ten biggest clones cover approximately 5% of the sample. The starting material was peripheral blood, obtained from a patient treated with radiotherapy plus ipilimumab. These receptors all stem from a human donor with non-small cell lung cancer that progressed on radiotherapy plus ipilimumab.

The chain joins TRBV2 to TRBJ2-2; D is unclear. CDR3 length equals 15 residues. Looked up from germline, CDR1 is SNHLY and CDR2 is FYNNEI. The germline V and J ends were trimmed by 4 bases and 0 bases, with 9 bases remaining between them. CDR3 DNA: TGTGCCAGCAGTGGATCAAGGCCGAACACCGGGGAGCTGTTTTTT. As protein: CASSGSRPNTGELFF.

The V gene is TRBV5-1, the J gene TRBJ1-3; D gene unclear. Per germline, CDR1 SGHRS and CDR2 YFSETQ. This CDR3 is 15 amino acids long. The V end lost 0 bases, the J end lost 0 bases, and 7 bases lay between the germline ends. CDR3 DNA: TGCGCCAGCAGCTTGGACGGAGACTCTGGAAACACCATATATTTT. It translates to CASSLDGDSGNTIYF.

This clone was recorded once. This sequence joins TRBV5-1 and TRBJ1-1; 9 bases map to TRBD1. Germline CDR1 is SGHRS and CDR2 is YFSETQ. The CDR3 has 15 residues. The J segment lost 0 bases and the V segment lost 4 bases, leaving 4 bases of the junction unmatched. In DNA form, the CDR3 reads TGCGCCAGCAGCCATAGACAGGGGGTGAACACTGAAGCTTTCTTT. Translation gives CASSHRQGVNTEAFF.

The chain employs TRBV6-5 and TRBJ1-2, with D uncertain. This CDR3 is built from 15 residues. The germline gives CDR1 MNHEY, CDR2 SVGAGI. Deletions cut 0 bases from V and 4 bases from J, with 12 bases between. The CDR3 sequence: CASSYSAEIGYGYTF. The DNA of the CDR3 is TGTGCCAGCAGTTACTCGGCGGAAATAGGCTATGGCTACACCTTC.

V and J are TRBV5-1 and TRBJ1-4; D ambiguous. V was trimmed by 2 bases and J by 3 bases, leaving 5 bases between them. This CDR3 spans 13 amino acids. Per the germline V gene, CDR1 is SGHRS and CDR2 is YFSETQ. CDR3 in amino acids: CASSLSPNEKLFF. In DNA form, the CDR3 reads TGCGCCAGCAGCTTATCCCCTAATGAAAAACTGTTTTTT. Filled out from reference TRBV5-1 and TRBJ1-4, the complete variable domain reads KAGVTQTPRYLIKTRGQQVTLSCSPISGHRSVSWYQQTPGQGLQFLFEYFSETQRNKGNFPGRFSGRQFSNSRSEMNVSTLELGDSALYLCASSLSPNEKLFFGSGTQLSVL.

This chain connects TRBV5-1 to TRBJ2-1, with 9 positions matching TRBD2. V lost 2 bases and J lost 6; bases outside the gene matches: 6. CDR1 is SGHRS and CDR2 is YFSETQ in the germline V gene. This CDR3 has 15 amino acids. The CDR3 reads CASSLLAGVGNEQFF. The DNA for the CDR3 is TGCGCCAGCAGCTTATTAGCGGGAGTCGGCAATGAGCAGTTCTTC.

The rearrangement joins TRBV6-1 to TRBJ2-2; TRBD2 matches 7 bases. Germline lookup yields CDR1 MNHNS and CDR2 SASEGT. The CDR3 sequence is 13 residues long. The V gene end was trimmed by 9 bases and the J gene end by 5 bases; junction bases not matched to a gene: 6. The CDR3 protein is CARAGEGTGELFF. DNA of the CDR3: TGTGCCAGGGCGGGAGAGGGAACCGGGGAGCTGTTTTTT.

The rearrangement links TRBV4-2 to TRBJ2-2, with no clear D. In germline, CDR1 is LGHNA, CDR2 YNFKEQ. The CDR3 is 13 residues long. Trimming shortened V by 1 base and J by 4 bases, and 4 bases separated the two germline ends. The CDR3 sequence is CASSQAVTGELFF. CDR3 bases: TGTGCCAGCAGCCAAGCGGTCACCGGGGAGCTGTTTTTT.

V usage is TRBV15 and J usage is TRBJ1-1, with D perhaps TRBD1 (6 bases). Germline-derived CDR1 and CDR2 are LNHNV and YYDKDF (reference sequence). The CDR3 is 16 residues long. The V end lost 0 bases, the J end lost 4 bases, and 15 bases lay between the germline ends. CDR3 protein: CATSRDLGGAVTEAFF. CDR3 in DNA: TGTGCCACCAGCAGAGATCTTGGGGGGGCTGTCACTGAAGCTTTCTTT.

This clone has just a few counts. The CDR3 reads CASSRVGFRYEQYF. The CDR3 bases are TGTGCCAGCAGCAGGGTCGGATTTCGCTACGAGCAGTACTTC. The chain couples TRBV6-5 to TRBJ2-7, with a weak D call TRBD1 (5 bases). Germline CDR1 and CDR2: MNHEY and SVGAGI. Between the trimmed V and J ends, which lost 6 bases and 3 bases, there was a span of 15 bases. The CDR3 runs 14 residues.

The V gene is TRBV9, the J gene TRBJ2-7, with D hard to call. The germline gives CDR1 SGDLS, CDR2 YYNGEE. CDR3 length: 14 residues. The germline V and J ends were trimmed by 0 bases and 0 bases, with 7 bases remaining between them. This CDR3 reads CASSVGSVSYEQYF. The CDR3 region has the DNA TGTGCCAGCAGCGTAGGGAGCGTCTCCTACGAGCAGTACTTC.

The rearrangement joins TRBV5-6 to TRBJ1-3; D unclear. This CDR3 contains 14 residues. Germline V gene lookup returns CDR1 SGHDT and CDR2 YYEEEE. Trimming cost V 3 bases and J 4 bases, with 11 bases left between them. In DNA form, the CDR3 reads TGTGCCAGCAGCTGGAGTAGTAGGGGAAACACCATATATTTT. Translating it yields CASSWSSRGNTIYF.